A selection of T cell receptor beta chains follows, all from one sample in a study of brain T cells in children with intractable seizures. Profiled with immunoSEQ multiplex PCR; TCRdb holds only in-frame clones, not every one. The repertoire holds around 100,000 clones, 94% seen once, with around 4% in the top ten. The specimen was peripheral blood, collected at surgery. The receptors here all came from a boy less than two years old with hemimegalencephaly and intractable seizures. Both conserved end residues are trimmed from each CDR3. D genes are given only for firm matches.

V: TRBV14; D: TRBD1; J: TRBJ1-2; CDR3: ASSQGGQYGYT
V: TRBV18; D: .; J: TRBJ2-7; CDR3: ASSPPGAYEQY
V: TRBV7-8; D: .; J: TRBJ1-4; CDR3: ASRRTGATNEKLF
V: TRBV19; D: .; J: TRBJ1-5; CDR3: ASSILQLSNQPQH
V: TRBV9; D: TRBD2; J: TRBJ2-1; CDR3: ASSVGASGSNEQF
V: TRBV12-5; D: TRBD2; J: TRBJ2-1; CDR3: ASGPGLAGGEQF
V: TRBV5-5; D: .; J: TRBJ1-1; CDR3: ASSLPRGGRTTEAF
V: TRBV4-1; D: TRBD1; J: TRBJ1-6; CDR3: ASSHPPDRVGSYNSPLH
V: TRBV27; D: TRBD2; J: TRBJ2-3; CDR3: ASSTRLAGEADTQY
V: TRBV9; D: .; J: TRBJ2-7; CDR3: ASSVGGSVSYEQY
V: TRBV29-1; D: .; J: TRBJ1-1; CDR3: SVKEGETTEAF
V: TRBV5-1; D: .; J: TRBJ1-2; CDR3: ASSDLGGENYGYT
V: TRBV4-3; D: .; J: TRBJ2-7; CDR3: ASSQQHGTYEQY
V: TRBV5-1; D: .; J: TRBJ2-2; CDR3: ASSQITGELF
V: TRBV5-1; D: .; J: TRBJ1-6; CDR3: ASSLGAPSPYNSPLH
V: TRBV7-2; D: .; J: TRBJ1-3; CDR3: ASSPLARAGNTIY
V: TRBV5-1; D: TRBD1; J: TRBJ2-5; CDR3: ASSTGQGRETQY
V: TRBV5-1; D: .; J: TRBJ2-3; CDR3: ASRRDTFTDTQY
V: TRBV28; D: .; J: TRBJ1-2; CDR3: ASSLLGGYGYT
V: TRBV2; D: .; J: TRBJ2-3; CDR3: ASSERARVGDTQY
V: TRBV9; D: .; J: TRBJ2-7; CDR3: ASSVGPGLGEQY
V: TRBV10-3; D: .; J: TRBJ1-2; CDR3: AISEWGGNGYT
V: TRBV5-1; D: TRBD2; J: TRBJ2-3; CDR3: ASSAGGSTDTQY
V: TRBV7-8; D: TRBD2; J: TRBJ2-1; CDR3: ASSPHRDYLNEQF
V: TRBV5-5; D: TRBD1; J: TRBJ1-4; CDR3: ASSWGTGTENEKLF
V: TRBV7-3; D: .; J: TRBJ2-1; CDR3: ASSLIGRGDEQF
V: TRBV21-1; D: .; J: TRBJ2-1; CDR3: ASRVLFRTSGSNEQF
V: TRBV19; D: .; J: TRBJ2-7; CDR3: ASSIGRDEQY
V: TRBV10-1; D: .; J: TRBJ2-3; CDR3: ASSESRPQRADTQY
V: TRBV10-3; D: .; J: TRBJ2-2; CDR3: AISPGSGTGELF
V: TRBV13; D: .; J: TRBJ1-1; CDR3: ASSLALNTEAF
V: TRBV19; D: .; J: TRBJ2-1; CDR3: ASSPPPSDEQF
V: TRBV3-1/TRBV3-2; D: .; J: TRBJ1-6; CDR3: ASSQVVGHSPLH
V: TRBV2; D: .; J: TRBJ2-7; CDR3: ASVARDIYEQY
V: TRBV2; D: .; J: TRBJ1-4; CDR3: ASSERTALNEKLF
V: TRBV12-3/TRBV12-4; D: .; J: TRBJ2-7; CDR3: ASSSRRDEQY
V: TRBV7-7; D: .; J: TRBJ1-1; CDR3: ASSPQVGTEAF
V: TRBV27; D: .; J: TRBJ1-2; CDR3: ASSLGRNYGYT
V: TRBV27; D: .; J: TRBJ2-7; CDR3: ASRLAPRSYEQY
V: TRBV4-1; D: TRBD2; J: TRBJ2-5; CDR3: ASSQKDLAEQETQY